These T cell receptor beta chains were read from a single sample in a study of T-cell memory formation after mild COVID-19. TCRdb analysed the 5' RACE reads with MiXCR anew, one entry per CDR3 protein. The data contain 450,000 to 650,000 distinct CDR3 sequences, 20% of them singletons. The sample comprised PBMCs or a T cell subset sorted from them (not recorded which). The origin of the receptors is an adult woman who had mild COVID-19 (a few samples of this study predate the infection). Cell type and time point are not known. Both conserved end residues are trimmed from each CDR3. Fields, in order: D gene, J gene, V gene, CDR3 protein. A D gene is named only where the DNA matches it firmly.

d_call: -
j_call: TRBJ1-2
v_call: TRBV18
cdr3_aa: ASSPRQTNYGYT

d_call: TRBD1
j_call: TRBJ2-2
v_call: TRBV7-9
cdr3_aa: ASTAPGQGGGELF

d_call: -
j_call: TRBJ2-1
v_call: TRBV5-1
cdr3_aa: ASSLQGDWDNEQF

d_call: -
j_call: TRBJ2-1
v_call: TRBV7-3
cdr3_aa: ASSLNRNEQF

d_call: -
j_call: TRBJ1-4
v_call: TRBV11-2
cdr3_aa: ASSRASEKLF

d_call: TRBD2
j_call: TRBJ2-7
v_call: TRBV9
cdr3_aa: ASSVSRTSGYEQY

d_call: -
j_call: TRBJ1-4
v_call: TRBV6-1
cdr3_aa: ASRRVTATNEKLF

d_call: -
j_call: TRBJ2-7
v_call: TRBV6-1
cdr3_aa: ASSSGPRRYEQY

d_call: TRBD1
j_call: TRBJ2-3
v_call: TRBV24-1
cdr3_aa: ATSDSTGAASTDTQY

d_call: TRBD2
j_call: TRBJ2-1
v_call: TRBV3-1
cdr3_aa: ASSQSGGAFQF

d_call: TRBD2
j_call: TRBJ2-3
v_call: TRBV20-1
cdr3_aa: SARVFERESTDTQY

d_call: -
j_call: TRBJ2-5
v_call: TRBV21-1
cdr3_aa: ASSKGTSGTPPGLKQETQY

d_call: -
j_call: TRBJ2-5
v_call: TRBV5-1
cdr3_aa: ASNIGEETQY

d_call: TRBD1
j_call: TRBJ2-1
v_call: TRBV29-1
cdr3_aa: SVEVQAGGHNEQF

d_call: TRBD2
j_call: TRBJ2-3
v_call: TRBV5-6
cdr3_aa: ASSFGLETDTQY

d_call: -
j_call: TRBJ1-2
v_call: TRBV6-2/TRBV6-3
cdr3_aa: ASSYLRDQLYGYT

d_call: TRBD2
j_call: TRBJ2-3
v_call: TRBV12-3/TRBV12-4
cdr3_aa: ASSPPGGGADTQY

d_call: TRBD1
j_call: TRBJ2-7
v_call: TRBV5-6
cdr3_aa: ASFRDRGTEQY

d_call: -
j_call: TRBJ1-1
v_call: TRBV18
cdr3_aa: ASSPPGVGTEAF

d_call: -
j_call: TRBJ2-3
v_call: TRBV5-1
cdr3_aa: ASSWAGGGTDTQY

d_call: -
j_call: TRBJ2-7
v_call: TRBV11-2
cdr3_aa: ASSLDPSGTYEQY

d_call: -
j_call: TRBJ2-1
v_call: TRBV5-1
cdr3_aa: ASSGWSNEQF

d_call: TRBD1
j_call: TRBJ2-1
v_call: TRBV24-1
cdr3_aa: ATSDPGTGLNEQF

d_call: TRBD1
j_call: TRBJ1-2
v_call: TRBV5-4
cdr3_aa: ASSAGQGYQYGYT

d_call: -
j_call: TRBJ1-5
v_call: TRBV4-2
cdr3_aa: ASSQRQGASNQPQH

d_call: TRBD1
j_call: TRBJ2-7
v_call: TRBV19
cdr3_aa: ASSIKGQGPYEQY

d_call: -
j_call: TRBJ1-1
v_call: TRBV7-9
cdr3_aa: ASSLEKFNTEAF

d_call: -
j_call: TRBJ2-5
v_call: TRBV27
cdr3_aa: ASSPSLGQGEETQY

d_call: -
j_call: TRBJ1-1
v_call: TRBV12-3/TRBV12-4
cdr3_aa: ASSSHQNTEAF

d_call: TRBD2
j_call: TRBJ2-2
v_call: TRBV24-1
cdr3_aa: ATSDFVVAGVTGELF

d_call: TRBD2
j_call: TRBJ2-3
v_call: TRBV29-1
cdr3_aa: SVDFSGRGPRQDTQY

d_call: TRBD1
j_call: TRBJ2-3
v_call: TRBV25-1
cdr3_aa: ASSGNRGPTDTQY

d_call: -
j_call: TRBJ2-3
v_call: TRBV5-1
cdr3_aa: ASSLAVAGVSVLDTQY

d_call: TRBD1
j_call: TRBJ2-7
v_call: TRBV9
cdr3_aa: ASSNRTGGYEQY

d_call: TRBD2
j_call: TRBJ2-1
v_call: TRBV7-9
cdr3_aa: ASSQLRGGGDEQF

d_call: -
j_call: TRBJ1-1
v_call: TRBV27
cdr3_aa: ASSSVPVGPEAF

d_call: -
j_call: TRBJ2-7
v_call: TRBV7-9
cdr3_aa: ASSLLGRELVGEQY

d_call: -
j_call: TRBJ1-6
v_call: TRBV21-1
cdr3_aa: ASSSPGTGNSPLH

d_call: -
j_call: TRBJ1-2
v_call: TRBV6-5
cdr3_aa: ASSYTEASYGYT

d_call: -
j_call: TRBJ2-5
v_call: TRBV10-3
cdr3_aa: AISEYTTIRETQY

d_call: TRBD1
j_call: TRBJ2-3
v_call: TRBV18
cdr3_aa: ASSPLDRGDTDTQY

d_call: TRBD1
j_call: TRBJ2-1
v_call: TRBV4-3
cdr3_aa: ASSQDPGGYNEQF

d_call: -
j_call: TRBJ1-5
v_call: TRBV12-3/TRBV12-4
cdr3_aa: ASSPRMGTSQPQH

d_call: -
j_call: TRBJ2-1
v_call: TRBV12-3/TRBV12-4
cdr3_aa: ASSLGRAYNEQF

d_call: TRBD2
j_call: TRBJ2-2
v_call: TRBV9
cdr3_aa: ASSVEVGGAGELF

d_call: TRBD2
j_call: TRBJ2-1
v_call: TRBV5-8
cdr3_aa: ASSLVRDGRDHNEQF

d_call: TRBD1
j_call: TRBJ2-2
v_call: TRBV19
cdr3_aa: ASTPGTGFTGELF

d_call: TRBD2
j_call: TRBJ2-7
v_call: TRBV19
cdr3_aa: ASSLSGSIGEQY

d_call: TRBD2
j_call: TRBJ2-1
v_call: TRBV5-8
cdr3_aa: ASIERGGLEQF